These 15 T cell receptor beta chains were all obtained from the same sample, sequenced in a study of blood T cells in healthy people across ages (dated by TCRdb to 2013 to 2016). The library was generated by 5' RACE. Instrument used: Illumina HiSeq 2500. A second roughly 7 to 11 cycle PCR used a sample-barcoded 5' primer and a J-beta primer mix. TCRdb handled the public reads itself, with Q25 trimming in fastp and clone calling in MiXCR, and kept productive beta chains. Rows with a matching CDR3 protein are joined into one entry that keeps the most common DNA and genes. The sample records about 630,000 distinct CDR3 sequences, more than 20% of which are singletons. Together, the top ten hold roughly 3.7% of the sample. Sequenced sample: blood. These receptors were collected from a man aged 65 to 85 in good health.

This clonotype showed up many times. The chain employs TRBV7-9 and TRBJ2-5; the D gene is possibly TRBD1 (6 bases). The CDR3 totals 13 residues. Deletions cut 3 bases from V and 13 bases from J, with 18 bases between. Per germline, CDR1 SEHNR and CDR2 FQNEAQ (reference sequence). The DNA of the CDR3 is TGTGCCAGCAGCTTGGAGCCTACAGGGCCGCGGTACTTC. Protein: CASSLEPTGPRYF.

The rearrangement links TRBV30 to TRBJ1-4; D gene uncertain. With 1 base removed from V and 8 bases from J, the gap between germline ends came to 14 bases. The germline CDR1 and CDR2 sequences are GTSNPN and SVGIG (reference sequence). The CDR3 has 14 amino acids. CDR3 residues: CAWSEALVREKLFF. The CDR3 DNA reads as TGTGCCTGGAGTGAAGCCCTCGTGCGGGAAAAACTGTTTTTT.

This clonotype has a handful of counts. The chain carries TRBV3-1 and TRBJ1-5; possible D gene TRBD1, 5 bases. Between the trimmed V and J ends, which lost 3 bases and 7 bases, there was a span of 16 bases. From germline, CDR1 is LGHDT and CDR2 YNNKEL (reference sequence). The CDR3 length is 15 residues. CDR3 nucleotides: TGTGCCAGCAGCCAGGGGTATAGGGGAACCCAGCCCCAGCATTTT. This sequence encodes CASSQGYRGTQPQHF. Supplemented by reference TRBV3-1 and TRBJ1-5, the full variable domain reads DTAVSQTPKYLVTQMGNDKSIKCEQNLGHDTMYWYKQDSKKFLKIMFSYNNKELIINETVPNRFSPKSPDKAHLNLHINSLELGDSAVYFCASSQGYRGTQPQHFGDGTRLSIL.

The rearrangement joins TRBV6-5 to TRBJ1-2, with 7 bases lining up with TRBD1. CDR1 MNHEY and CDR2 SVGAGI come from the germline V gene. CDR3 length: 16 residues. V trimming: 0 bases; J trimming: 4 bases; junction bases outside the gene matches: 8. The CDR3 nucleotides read TGTGCCAGCAGTTACTCGTTCGCAGGGGGACCCTATGGCTACACCTTC. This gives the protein CASSYSFAGGPYGYTF.

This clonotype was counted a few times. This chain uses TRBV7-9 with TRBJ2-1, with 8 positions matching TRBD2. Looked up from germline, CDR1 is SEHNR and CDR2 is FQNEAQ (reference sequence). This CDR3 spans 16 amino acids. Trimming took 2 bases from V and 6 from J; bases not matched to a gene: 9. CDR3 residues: CASSLNGLAGGNEQFF. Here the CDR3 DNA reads TGTGCCAGCAGCTTAAATGGCCTAGCGGGTGGCAATGAGCAGTTCTTC.

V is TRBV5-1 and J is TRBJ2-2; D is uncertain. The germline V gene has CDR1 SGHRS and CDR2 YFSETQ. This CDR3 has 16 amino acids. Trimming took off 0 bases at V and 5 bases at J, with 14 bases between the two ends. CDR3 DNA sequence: TGCGCCAGCAGCTTGGCCGTTGCGGAAGGGACCGGGGAGCTGTTTTTT. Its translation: CASSLAVAEGTGELFF.

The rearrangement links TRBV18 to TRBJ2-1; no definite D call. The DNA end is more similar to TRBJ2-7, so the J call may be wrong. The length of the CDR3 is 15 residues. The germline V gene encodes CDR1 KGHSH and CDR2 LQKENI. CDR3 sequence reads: CASSSGQRVDYEQYF. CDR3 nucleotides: TGTGCCAGCTCATCAGGCCAGAGAGTGGACTACGAGCAGTACTTC.

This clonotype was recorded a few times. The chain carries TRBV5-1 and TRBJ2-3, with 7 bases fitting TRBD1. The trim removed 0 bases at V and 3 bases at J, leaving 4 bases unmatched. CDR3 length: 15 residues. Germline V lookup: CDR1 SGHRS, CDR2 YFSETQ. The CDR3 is CASSLGDRKTDTQYF. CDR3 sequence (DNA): TGCGCCAGCAGCTTGGGGGACAGAAAAACAGATACGCAGTATTTT.

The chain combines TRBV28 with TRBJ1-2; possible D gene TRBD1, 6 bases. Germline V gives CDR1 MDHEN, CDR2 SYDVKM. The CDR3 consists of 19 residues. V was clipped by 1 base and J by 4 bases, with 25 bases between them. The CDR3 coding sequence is TGTGCCAGCAGTTTATATAGGCAGGGGCAAAACAGCTGGGGCTATGGCTACACCTTC. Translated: CASSLYRQGQNSWGYGYTF.

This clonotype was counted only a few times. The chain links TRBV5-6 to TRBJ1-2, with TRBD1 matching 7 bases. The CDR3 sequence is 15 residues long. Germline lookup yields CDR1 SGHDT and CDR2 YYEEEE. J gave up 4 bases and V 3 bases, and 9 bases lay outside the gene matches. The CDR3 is CASSSNLGTVYGYTF. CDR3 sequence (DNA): TGTGCCAGCAGCTCAAACCTTGGGACAGTCTATGGCTACACCTTC.

As DNA, the CDR3 is TGTGCCAGCAGTTACACGACAGGGGGCGGAGAAAAACTGTTTTTT. The encoded protein is CASSYTTGGGEKLFF. The chain employs TRBV6-5 and TRBJ1-4; 10 bases match TRBD1. The V gene's germline CDR1 is MNHEY and CDR2 SVGAGI. V gave up 2 bases and J gave up 8 bases; unmatched junction bases: 5. The CDR3 covers 15 residues.

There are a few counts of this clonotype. CDR3 sequence reads: CASRERTSGRTYEQYF. The CDR3 region has the DNA TGTGCCAGCAGAGAGAGGACTAGCGGGAGAACATACGAGCAGTACTTC. The genes are TRBV6-1 and TRBJ2-7; 13 bases fit TRBD2. CDR3 length: 16 residues. The germline CDR1 and CDR2 sequences are MNHNS and SASEGT. V dropped 6 bases and J dropped 4; count of bases not matched to a gene: 9.

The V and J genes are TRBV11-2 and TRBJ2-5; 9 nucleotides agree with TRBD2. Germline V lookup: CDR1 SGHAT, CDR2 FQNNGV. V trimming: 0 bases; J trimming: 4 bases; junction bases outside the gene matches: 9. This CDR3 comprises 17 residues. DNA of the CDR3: TGTGCCAGCAGCTTAGACCCAGGTGGACTAGCGTCAGAGACCCAGTACTTC. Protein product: CASSLDPGGLASETQYF. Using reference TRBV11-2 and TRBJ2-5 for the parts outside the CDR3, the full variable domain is EAGVAQSPRYKIIEKRQSVAFWCNPISGHATLYWYQQILGQGPKLLIQFQNNGVVDDSQLPKDRFSAERLKGVDSTLKIQPAKLEDSAVYLCASSLDPGGLASETQYFGPGTRLLVL.

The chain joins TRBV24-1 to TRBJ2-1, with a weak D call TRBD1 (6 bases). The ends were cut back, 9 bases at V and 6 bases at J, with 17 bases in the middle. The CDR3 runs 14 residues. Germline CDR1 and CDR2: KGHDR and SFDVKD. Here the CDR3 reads CATAGAGFSNEQFF. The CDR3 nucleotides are TGTGCCACCGCAGGGGCAGGGTTCTCCAATGAGCAGTTCTTC.

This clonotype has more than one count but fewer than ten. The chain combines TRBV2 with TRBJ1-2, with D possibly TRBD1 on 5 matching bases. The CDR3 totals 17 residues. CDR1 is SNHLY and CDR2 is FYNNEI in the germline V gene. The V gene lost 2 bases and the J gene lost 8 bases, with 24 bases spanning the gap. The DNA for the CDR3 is TGTGCCAGCAGTGAAAAGCGTAGGACACCTTTGGATGGAGGCTACACCTTC. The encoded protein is CASSEKRRTPLDGGYTF.